The 4 T cell receptor beta chains reported below all come from one sample, sequenced in a study of cytomegalovirus exposure and HLA in healthy donors. 13 Jbeta primers and 60 Vbeta primers were used for the PCR. Repertoires were generated with immunoSEQ multiplex PCR, while TCRdb's copy carries only in-frame clones and drops some. In the table there are 100,000 to 150,000 clones, about 78% of which are singletons. The material sequenced was PBMCs. The receptors here all came from a female donor in good health and CMV-seronegative.

Turning to this clone: The same CDR3 also results from other DNA sequences found in this sample. The chain joins TRBV29-1 to TRBJ2-4, with D possibly TRBD2 on 6 matching bases. The CDR3 loop spans 16 amino acids. Germline V CDR1 and CDR2: SQVTM, ANQGSEA. V lost 7 bases to trimming and J lost 1 base, with 20 bases between them. The CDR3 spells CSDGREIGPAKNIQYF. Written as DNA, the CDR3 is TGCAGCGACGGACGGGAGATTGGGCCCGCCAAAAACATTCAGTACTTC.

The chain joins TRBV5-1 to TRBJ2-6; D remains ambiguous. CDR1 is SGHRS, CDR2 YFSETQ, per germline. The CDR3 has 14 amino acids. The germline V and J ends were trimmed by 1 base and 2 bases, with 4 bases remaining between them. CDR3 nucleotide sequence: TGCGCCAGCAGCTTGTCAGCTGGGGCCAACGTCCTGACTTTC. Translating gives CASSLSAGANVLTF.

This chain joins TRBV30 and TRBJ1-4, with 8 positions matching TRBD1. This CDR3 has 13 amino acids. Germline V gives CDR1 GTSNPN, CDR2 SVGIG (reference sequence). V was clipped by 8 bases and J by 10 bases; unmatched bases: 12. The chain's CDR3 is CARLGTGGGKLFF. The CDR3 region has the DNA TGTGCCCGCCTCGGGACAGGCGGAGGAAAACTGTTTTTT. Combining the CDR3 with reference TRBV30 and TRBJ1-4 gives the whole variable domain SQTIHQWPATLVQPVGSPLSLECTVEGTSNPNLYWYRQAAGRGLQLLFYSVGIGQISSEVPQNLSASRPQDRQFILSSKKLLLSDSGFYLCARLGTGGGKLFFGSGTQLSVL.

This sequence joins TRBV7-9 and TRBJ2-7; 8 positions agree with TRBD1. CDR3 length equals 16 residues. V gave up 3 bases and J gave up 8 bases; unmatched junction bases: 15. CDR1 and CDR2 (germline): SEHNR, FQNEAQ (reference sequence). As DNA, the CDR3 is TGTGCCAGCAGCTTCGGGGAGTCGGACAGGGATTTCAAGCAGTACTTC. This gives the protein CASSFGESDRDFKQYF.